The subject of this entry is one TCR beta chain. Per the germline V gene, CDR1 is LGHNA and CDR2 is YNFKEQ. This CDR3 spans 15 amino acids. V was pared by 3 bases and J by 1 base, with 5 bases of the junction left unmatched. Repertoires were generated with immunoSEQ multiplex PCR, while TCRdb's copy carries only in-frame clones and drops some. The sample holds nearly 60,000 clones, roughly 89% seen once. This sample was included in a study of identifying expanded T cells in peripheral blood. The chain combines TRBV4-2 with TRBJ1-2; 7 nucleotides align to TRBD1. This receptor was identified in a person between 18 and 70 years old in good health. Sequencing input: blood. CDR3 coding DNA: TGTGCCAGCAGCCACACGACAGGGTTTAACTATGGCTACACCTTC. Translated, it gives CASSHTTGFNYGYTF.